The rows below give T cell receptor beta chains drawn from one sample of a study of blood T cells in healthy people across ages. TCRdb recomputed calls from the 5' RACE reads with MiXCR, one row per CDR3 protein. The sample lists 1.8 million or so distinct CDR3 sequences, roughly two fifths occurring once. Sequenced: blood. These receptors all come from a human donor in good health. The CDR3 runs from the conserved cysteine through the conserved F or W. The D gene is left open where the match is weak. Clone size appears in some rows only: once, few, many, or a class for an expanded clone.

j_call v_call d_call clone_size cdr3_nt cdr3_aa
TRBJ2-5 TRBV7-6 . once TGTGCCAGCAGCTTAATGGCCCCCTCCAGCGACAGGTTGGAGACCCAGTACTTC CASSLMAPSSDRLETQYF
TRBJ2-1 TRBV28 TRBD2 . TGTGCCAGCAGTTCACTAGCGATAAGCTCCTACAATGAGCAGTTCTTC CASSSLAISSYNEQFF
TRBJ2-3 TRBV7-9 TRBD1 few TGTGCCAGCCTCCGACCGGACAGGGGCGAAACAGATACGCAGTATTTT CASLRPDRGETDTQYF
TRBJ2-3 TRBV21-1 . . TGTGCCAGCGTCCAGCGGGGGGGTACAGATACGCAGTATTTT CASVQRGGTDTQYF
TRBJ2-3 TRBV27 . . TGTGCCAGCAGTTTATTAGGTTTTGGGGCACCCACAGATACGCAGTATTTT CASSLLGFGAPTDTQYF
TRBJ2-1 TRBV25-1 . few TGTGCCAGCAGTGGAAGCCGGGCGGGGGAGCAGTTCTTC CASSGSRAGEQFF
TRBJ1-6 TRBV12-3/TRBV12-4 . . TGTGCCAGCAGTTCTAACGGCCGAAGTTCACCCCTCCACTTT CASSSNGRSSPLHF
TRBJ2-7 TRBV7-2 . . TGTGCCAGCAGCTTTAGCGAGGGACCCTACGAGCAGTACTTC CASSFSEGPYEQYF
TRBJ2-7 TRBV7-2 . few TGTGCCAGCAGCTTCTCCGCAGGGTCCTACGAGCAGTACTTC CASSFSAGSYEQYF
TRBJ1-5 TRBV30 TRBD1 . TGTGCCTGGAGTGCTGGACAGGGACCCAATCAGCCCCAGCATTTT CAWSAGQGPNQPQHF
TRBJ1-1 TRBV11-1 . . TGTGCCAGCAGCCCGGAGGGCTCTTTGGGGGACACTGAAGCTTTCTTT CASSPEGSLGDTEAFF
TRBJ2-3 TRBV9 . . TGTGCCAGCAGCGTAAGTCAGGGGACAGATACGCAGTATTTT CASSVSQGTDTQYF
TRBJ1-5 TRBV6-1 . . TGTGCCAGCAGTGACAGGGAAGACCAGCCCCAGCATTTT CASSDREDQPQHF
TRBJ1-5 TRBV4-3 . . TGCGCCAGCAGCCAAGAGGTTGGCGGCCCGGGGCCCCAGCATTTT CASSQEVGGPGPQHF
TRBJ1-1 TRBV28 . few TGTGCCAGCAACTCAGACACTCACTTCTTGAACACTGAAGCTTTCTTT CASNSDTHFLNTEAFF
TRBJ2-3 TRBV7-9 . . TGTGCCAGCAGCCCCAGGGAAGTCACAGATACGCAGTATTTT CASSPREVTDTQYF
TRBJ2-1 TRBV6-2/TRBV6-3 TRBD2 few TGTGCCAGCATCAGGGCTAGCGGGGGCCTCTACAATGAGCAGTTCTTC CASIRASGGLYNEQFF
TRBJ1-5 TRBV6-5 . few TGTGCCAGCAGCATACGAGACCATCAGCCCCAGCATTTT CASSIRDHQPQHF
TRBJ2-2 TRBV6-1 . . TGTGCCAGCAGTGAAGCGTCCGGGGTGGAGACCGGGGAGCTGTTTTTT CASSEASGVETGELFF
TRBJ2-3 TRBV20-1 . . TGCAGTGCTAGAGATCGGGGGAGGGGGGTCACAGATACGCAGTATTTT CSARDRGRGVTDTQYF
TRBJ1-2 TRBV29-1 TRBD1 . TGCAGCGTGGCACAGGGGGCAGACTATGGCTACACCTTC CSVAQGADYGYTF
TRBJ2-1 TRBV20-1 . . TGCAGTGCCTTTAGCGGCTTCTCCTACAATGAGCAGTTCTTC CSAFSGFSYNEQFF
TRBJ2-7 TRBV28 . . TGTGCCAGCAGTTCAACCCGACGTATCCACGAGCAGTACTTC CASSSTRRIHEQYF
TRBJ2-5 TRBV29-1 TRBD2 . TGCAGCGTTGTCGGGGGGACTAGCCCTGGGGTCTACAATGAGCAGTACTTC CSVVGGTSPGVYNEQYF
TRBJ2-1 TRBV4-3 . . TGCGCCAGCAGCCCGATGACTTCTTATTCCTACAATGAGCAGTTCTTC CASSPMTSYSYNEQFF
TRBJ2-1 TRBV4-3 TRBD2 . TGCGCCAGCAGCCCCAGCGGGGGGGATGTCAATGAGCAGTTCTTC CASSPSGGDVNEQFF
TRBJ1-2 TRBV7-2 . few TGTGCCAGCATCCCTGGAAGGGGTGATACTAACTATGGCTACACCTTC CASIPGRGDTNYGYTF
TRBJ2-5 TRBV29-1 TRBD1 few TGCAGCGTTGAAGACAGGGGGCATGGAGAGACCCAGTACTTC CSVEDRGHGETQYF
TRBJ1-2 TRBV6-6 TRBD1 few TGTGCCGGTTCACAGGGGGCAGGGTATGGCTACACCTTC CAGSQGAGYGYTF
TRBJ2-6 TRBV7-6 . many TGTGCCAGCAGCTTAGCGTTAGGTTACTCTGGGGCCAACGTCCTGACTTTC CASSLALGYSGANVLTF
TRBJ2-5 TRBV10-3 . . TGTGCCATCAGTGAGTCGGGCAGGGGCCAAGAGACCCAGTACTTC CAISESGRGQETQYF
TRBJ2-1 TRBV24-1 TRBD1 few TGTGCCACCGGTGAATACACAGGGGCTGAGCAGTTCTTC CATGEYTGAEQFF
TRBJ2-5 TRBV4-1 . few TGCGCCAGCAGCCAAGCTTCGGGTGCCAGCCAAGAGACCCAGTACTTC CASSQASGASQETQYF
TRBJ2-3 TRBV9 . . TGTGCCAGCAGCGTAGGCGGGATAAGCACAGATACGCAGTATTTT CASSVGGISTDTQYF
TRBJ2-5 TRBV27 . . TGTGCCAGCAAACCTGGGGGACCATTCTACGAGCATTACTTC CASKPGGPFYEHYF
TRBJ1-1 TRBV5-5 . . TGTGCCAGCAGCTTGGATCTGGGTACCGCTGAAGCTTTCTTT CASSLDLGTAEAFF
TRBJ2-1 TRBV20-1 . few TGCAGTGCTGTGGGAGGGACAGCAATCAATGAGCAGTTCTTC CSAVGGTAINEQFF
TRBJ2-3 TRBV11-2 TRBD2 few TGTGCCAGCAGCTTAGTTGGGCTGCTCGGGGGGGGAGATACGCAGTATTTT CASSLVGLLGGGDTQYF
TRBJ2-5 TRBV4-1 . . TGCGCCAGCAGCCCCCTAAGGAGGGGTTCGGAGACCCAGTACTTC CASSPLRRGSETQYF
TRBJ2-1 TRBV20-1 . few TGCAGTGCTAGAGTTGAGGGTTTCTTTCGCTACAATGAGCAGTTCTTC CSARVEGFFRYNEQFF
TRBJ1-5 TRBV18 . . TGTGCCAGCTCACCGGCAGGGGTAGGGCAGCCCCAGCATTTT CASSPAGVGQPQHF
TRBJ2-5 TRBV7-2 . many TGTGCCAGCAGCTTTACTAGATCCGGGGAGACCCAGTACTTC CASSFTRSGETQYF
TRBJ2-1 TRBV20-1 TRBD2 few TGCAGTGCCTTCTTACCGGGACTAGCGGGGGGAAACTCCTACAATGAGCAGTTCTTC CSAFLPGLAGGNSYNEQFF
TRBJ1-1 TRBV11-2 TRBD1 . TGTGCCAGCAGCCCACTCCGGGGGACAGGTAACACTGAAGCTTTCTTT CASSPLRGTGNTEAFF
TRBJ2-1 TRBV12-3/TRBV12-4 TRBD2 few TGTGCCAGCAGTTTTCTGGCTAGCGGGGGCTACTCCTACAATGAGCAGTTCTTC CASSFLASGGYSYNEQFF
TRBJ2-1 TRBV9 TRBD2 few TGTGCCAGCAGCGTGGGGGGGGGAGACAATGAGCAGTTCTTC CASSVGGGDNEQFF
TRBJ2-1 TRBV4-1 . . TGCGCCAGCAGCCCGGAGCCAAACAATGAGCAGTTCTTC CASSPEPNNEQFF
TRBJ2-3 TRBV2 . few TGTGCCAGCAGTGCTAGCGAGTCAGATACGCAGTATTTT CASSASESDTQYF
TRBJ2-6 TRBV12-3/TRBV12-4 . . TGTGCCAGCACTACCACGCCGTCTGGGGCCAACGTCCTGACTTTC CASTTTPSGANVLTF
TRBJ2-1 TRBV7-9 . few TGTGCCAGCAGCCCACAGGCGCTAAACGGCAATGAGCAGTTCTTC CASSPQALNGNEQFF
TRBJ1-4 TRBV24-1 . once TGTGCCACCAGTGATCCAAGGGAACCTAATGAAAAACTGTTTTTT CATSDPREPNEKLFF
TRBJ2-1 TRBV7-9 TRBD2 . TGTGCCAGCAGCCCCTCTAGCGGGGGGACATCCAGCTCCTACAATGAGCAGTTCTTC CASSPSSGGTSSSYNEQFF